This T cell receptor (beta chain) originates from a study of blood T cell repertoires in COVID-19. Study information: The United States, Italy and Spain were the sources of the acute and convalescent COVID-19 samples. From T cells, B-cell-depleted T cells, or PBMCs came the material, which was cDNA or gDNA.

This CDR3 region has 16 residues. Germline CDR1 reads LGHNA; CDR2 reads YSLEER. The V end lost 0 bases, the J end lost 5 bases, and 11 bases lay between the germline ends. Per the original methods: How many nucleated cells were present was estimated from reference gene primer amplification. TCRdb's copy holds only in-frame clones and misses some; the assay was immunoSEQ multiplex PCR. The V and J calls and the clone size are those of that table, but D and trimming were determined from the DNA. The sample includes about 15,000 clones, less than 80% of them seen just once. The V gene is TRBV4-3, the J gene TRBJ1-6; D may be TRBD1 (6 bases). The TCR originated in a man between 65 and 79 years old with active or convalescent COVID-19. Sequenced: peripheral blood. CDR3 loop: CASSQEPGQHNSPLHF. The CDR3 nucleotides read TGCGCCAGCAGCCAAGAACCCGGACAGCATAATTCACCCCTCCACTTT.